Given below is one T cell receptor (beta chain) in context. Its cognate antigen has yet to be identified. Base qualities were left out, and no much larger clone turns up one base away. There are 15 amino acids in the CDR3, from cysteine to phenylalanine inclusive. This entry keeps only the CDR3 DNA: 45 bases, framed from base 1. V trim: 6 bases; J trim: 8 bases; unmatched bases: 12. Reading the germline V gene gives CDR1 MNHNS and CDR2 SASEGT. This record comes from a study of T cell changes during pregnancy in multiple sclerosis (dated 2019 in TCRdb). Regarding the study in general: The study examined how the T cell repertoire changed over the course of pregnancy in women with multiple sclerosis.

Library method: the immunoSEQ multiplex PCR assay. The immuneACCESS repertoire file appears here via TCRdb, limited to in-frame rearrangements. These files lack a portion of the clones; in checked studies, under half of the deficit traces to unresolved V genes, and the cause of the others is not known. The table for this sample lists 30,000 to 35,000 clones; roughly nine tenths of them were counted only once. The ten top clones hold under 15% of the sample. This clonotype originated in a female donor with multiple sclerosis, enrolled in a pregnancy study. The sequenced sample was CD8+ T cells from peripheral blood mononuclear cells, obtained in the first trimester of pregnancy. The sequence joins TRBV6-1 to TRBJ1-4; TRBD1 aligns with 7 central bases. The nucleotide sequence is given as TGTGCCAGCAGGGACCCGACAGGGTGGGACGAAAAACTGTTTTTT. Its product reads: CASRDPTGWDEKLFF.